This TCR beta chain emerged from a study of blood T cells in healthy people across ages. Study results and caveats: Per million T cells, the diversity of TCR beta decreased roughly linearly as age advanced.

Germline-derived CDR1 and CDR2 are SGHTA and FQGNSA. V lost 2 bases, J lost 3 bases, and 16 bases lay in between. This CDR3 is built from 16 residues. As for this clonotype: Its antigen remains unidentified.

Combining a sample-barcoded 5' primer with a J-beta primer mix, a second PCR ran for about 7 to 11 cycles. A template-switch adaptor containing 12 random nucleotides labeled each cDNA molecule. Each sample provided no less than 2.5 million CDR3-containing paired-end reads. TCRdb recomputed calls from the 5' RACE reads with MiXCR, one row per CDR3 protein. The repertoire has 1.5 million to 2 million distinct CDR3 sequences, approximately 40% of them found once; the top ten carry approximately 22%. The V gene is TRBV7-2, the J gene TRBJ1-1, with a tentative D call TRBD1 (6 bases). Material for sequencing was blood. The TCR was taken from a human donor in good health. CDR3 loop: CASSLSGGRLDTEAFF. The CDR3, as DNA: TGTGCCAGCAGCTTAAGCGGGGGCAGACTGGACACTGAAGCTTTCTTT.